These 23 T cell receptor beta chains share one sample of origin, sequenced in a study of blood T cell repertoires in COVID-19. Profiled with immunoSEQ multiplex PCR; TCRdb holds only in-frame clones, not every one. The data contain 350,000 or so clones, roughly 90% of them singletons. Sequencing was carried out using peripheral blood. Source of these receptors: a woman between 55 and 75 years old with COVID-19, enrolled during active disease.

This chain joins TRBV14 and TRBJ1-3, with D possibly matching TRBD1 (5 bases). The V end lost 4 bases, the J end lost 0 bases, and 7 bases lay between the germline ends. From germline, CDR1 is SGHDN and CDR2 FVKESK. The CDR3 totals 14 residues. CDR3 in amino acids: CASSPTVSGNTIYF. The CDR3, as DNA: TGTGCCAGCAGCCCGACAGTCTCTGGAAACACCATATATTTT.

CDR3 nucleotide sequence: TGTGCCAGCAGCTCCCCCCCCGGGGGTGCCTACACCTTC. This gives the protein CASSSPPGGAYTF. The chain joins TRBV7-3 to TRBJ1-2; D is perhaps TRBD1 (5 bases). Germline V gives CDR1 SGHTA, CDR2 FQGTGA. Trimming shortened V by 4 bases and J by 10 bases, and 16 bases separated the two germline ends. CDR3 length: 13 residues.

The chain joins TRBV4-2 to TRBJ1-1; the D gene is possibly TRBD1 (5 bases). The CDR3 is 15 amino acids. Trimming left V 1 base short and J 0 bases short, with 9 bases between. Germline V gene sequence: CDR1 LGHNA, CDR2 YNFKEQ. The CDR3 DNA is TGTGCCAGCAGCCAAGCACGGGGGATGAACACTGAAGCTTTCTTT. Translating it yields CASSQARGMNTEAFF.

The V call is TRBV10-3, the J call TRBJ1-2; D is unresolved. CDR3 size: 14 residues. Trimming removed 4 bases from V and 1 base from J, with 10 bases in between. CDR1 and CDR2 from the germline V gene are ENHRY and SYGVKD. CDR3 protein: CAISGGPVNYGYTF. CDR3 sequence (DNA): TGTGCCATCAGTGGAGGCCCGGTTAACTATGGCTACACCTTC.

The chain recombines TRBV7-2 with TRBJ2-7, with TRBD1 matching 9 bases. Germline CDR1 is SGHTA and CDR2 is FQGNSA. CDR3 length equals 13 residues. Trimming removed 4 bases from V and 4 bases from J; junction bases left unmatched: 2. The CDR3 loop reads CASSSGTGYEQYF. The CDR3 DNA reads TGTGCCAGCAGCTCCGGGACAGGGTACGAGCAGTACTTC.

DNA for the CDR3: TGCAGTGCGAGTAGGTTCGACAGTAACTATGGCTACACCTTC. Translating gives CSASRFDSNYGYTF. The J gene is TRBJ1-2, the V gene TRBV20-1, with a tentative D call TRBD1 (5 bases). The CDR3 loop spans 14 amino acids. V was shortened by 6 bases and J by 1 base, with 15 bases between the two germline ends. CDR1 is DFQATT, CDR2 SNEGSKA, per germline (reference sequence).

Notes on this clone: One end of the junction fails to match germline, which may point to a read error. The chain combines TRBV28 with TRBJ2-7, with 11 positions matching TRBD2. This CDR3 region has 13 residues. CDR1 is MDHEN, CDR2 SYDVKM, per germline. The CDR3 is CGTSGGHSYEQYF. DNA for the CDR3: TGCGGAACTAGCGGGGGTCACTCCTACGAGCAGTACTTC.

V and J are TRBV28 and TRBJ1-1; 9 nucleotides line up with TRBD1. Germline V lookup: CDR1 MDHEN, CDR2 SYDVKM. Germline trimming cut 6 bases from V and 1 base from J; bases unmatched to any gene: 6. This CDR3 region has 15 residues. CDR3 bases: TGTGCCAGCAGCACAGGGGGCGCTGGGAACACTGAAGCTTTCTTT. Its protein is CASSTGGAGNTEAFF.

The chain carries TRBV19 and TRBJ1-5; a weak D match, TRBD1 (5 bases). V was cut by 4 bases and J by 0 bases, with 16 bases left in between. There are 17 residues in the CDR3. In germline, CDR1 is LNHDA, CDR2 SQIVND (reference sequence). The CDR3 nucleotides are TGTGCCAGTAGTAAACTACAGGCCCCATATAGCAATCAGCCCCAGCATTTT. It yields the protein CASSKLQAPYSNQPQHF.

The V and J genes are TRBV2 and TRBJ1-5, with D maybe TRBD1 (6 bases). The germline V gene encodes CDR1 SNHLY and CDR2 FYNNEI. The CDR3 runs to 15 residues. Trimming pared 4 bases from V and 5 bases from J, leaving 15 bases between. The CDR3 bases are TGTGCCAGCAGTGTCAACAGGGATGTTTATCAGCCCCAGCATTTT. Its translation: CASSVNRDVYQPQHF.

The V call is TRBV3-1 (or the pseudogene TRBV3-2), the J call TRBJ2-7, with a tentative D call TRBD1 (5 bases). CDR3 size: 13 residues. From germline, CDR1 is LGHDT and CDR2 YNNKEL (reference sequence). Deletions cut 4 bases from V and 4 bases from J, with 11 bases between. The DNA of the CDR3 is TGTGCCAGCAGCCGATTGGACAATTACGAGCAGTACTTC. It translates to CASSRLDNYEQYF.

V is TRBV2 and J is TRBJ2-3; D not certain. The CDR3 covers 15 residues. The germline V gene has CDR1 SNHLY and CDR2 FYNNEI. Trimming left V 7 bases short and J 7 bases short, with 21 bases between. CDR3 sequence: CASNPETPRLNTQYF. The DNA of the CDR3 is TGTGCCAGCAACCCGGAAACCCCTAGGCTGAATACGCAGTATTTT.

This rearrangement joins TRBV19 to TRBJ2-1; 7 bases align to TRBD1. Germline V gene data show CDR1 as LNHDA and CDR2 as SQIVND (reference sequence). The CDR3 spans 13 residues. V was clipped by 6 bases and J by 5 bases; unmatched bases: 4. CDR3 region: CASSGDRHNEQFF. CDR3 nucleotide sequence: TGTGCCAGTAGCGGGGACAGACACAATGAGCAGTTCTTC.

The rearrangement uses TRBV2 and TRBJ1-1, with D possibly being TRBD1 (6 bases). This CDR3 has 14 amino acids. CDR1 is SNHLY and CDR2 is FYNNEI in the germline V gene. Trimming pared 7 bases from V and 5 bases from J, leaving 17 bases between. The CDR3 reads CASILGQGRTEAFF. The CDR3 coding sequence is TGTGCCAGCATTCTGGGGCAGGGGCGGACTGAAGCTTTCTTT.

This chain links TRBV7-2 with TRBJ2-1, with D tentatively TRBD2 (6 bases). CDR1 is SGHTA, CDR2 FQGNSA, per germline. The V and J ends lost 3 bases and 0 bases respectively, with 9 bases between them. This CDR3 has 15 amino acids. The CDR3 DNA reads TGTGCCAGCAGCTTCTCCGGGAGCTCCTACAATGAGCAGTTCTTC. The encoded protein is CASSFSGSSYNEQFF.

The chain is built from TRBV7-9 and TRBJ1-2; 8 positions agree with TRBD1. Germline V gene data show CDR1 as SEHNR and CDR2 as FQNEAQ (reference sequence). This CDR3 spans 15 amino acids. Trimming at V came to 5 bases and at J to 5 bases, leaving 10 bases not matched to a gene. The CDR3: CASSPEGQGRYGYTF. The CDR3 DNA is TGTGCCAGCAGCCCTGAAGGACAGGGAAGATATGGCTACACCTTC. Variable domain in full (rest from reference TRBV7-9 and TRBJ1-2): DTGVSQNPRHKITKRGQNVTFRCDPISEHNRLYWYRQTLGQGPEFLTYFQNEAQLEKSRLLSDRFSAERPKGSFSTLEIQRTEQGDSAMYLCASSPEGQGRYGYTFGSGTRLTVV.

The chain couples TRBV19 to TRBJ1-5; 7 bases are shared with TRBD1. The CDR3 spans 17 residues. After removal of 5 bases from V and 0 bases from J, the junction contained 10 bases not matched to a gene. Germline V gene lookup returns CDR1 LNHDA and CDR2 SQIVND (reference sequence). This CDR3 reads CASSAPTGTYSNQPQHF. DNA for the CDR3: TGTGCCAGTAGTGCCCCGACAGGGACATATAGCAATCAGCCCCAGCATTTT.

J is TRBJ1-2 and V is TRBV5-4; possibly TRBD1 for D (5 bases). CDR1 and CDR2 (germline): SGHNT, YYREEE (reference sequence). This CDR3 region has 13 residues. V lost 0 bases and J lost 7, with 10 bases in between. CDR3: CASSLALGLGYTF. The CDR3 region has the DNA TGTGCCAGCAGCTTGGCCTTGGGGCTTGGCTACACCTTC. Variable domain in full (rest from reference TRBV5-4 and TRBJ1-2): ETGVTQSPTHLIKTRGQQVTLRCSSQSGHNTVSWYQQALGQGPQFIFQYYREEENGRGNFPPRFSGLQFPNYSSELNVNALELDDSALYLCASSLALGLGYTFGSGTRLTVV.

The chain recombines TRBV5-1 with TRBJ1-1; D ambiguous. CDR3 size: 14 residues. Trimming stripped 3 bases from V and 1 base from J, with 10 bases between. Germline CDR1 is SGHRS and CDR2 is YFSETQ. The CDR3 bases are TGCGCCAGCAGCTCGACACAGACGAACACTGAAGCTTTCTTT. Translating gives CASSSTQTNTEAFF.

The J gene is TRBJ2-6, the V gene TRBV5-4, with D tentatively TRBD1 (5 bases). The V end was cut by 7 bases, the J end by 0 bases, with 11 bases between. The CDR3 loop spans 15 amino acids. Germline loops: CDR1 SGHNT, CDR2 YYREEE (reference sequence). For the CDR3, the DNA is TGTGCCAGCGCGACAGATCTCTCTGGGGCCAACGTCCTGACTTTC. As protein: CASATDLSGANVLTF.

This chain links TRBV7-9 with TRBJ2-2, with 7 bases identical to TRBD1. The CDR3 length is 15 residues. CDR1 and CDR2 (germline): SEHNR, FQNEAQ (reference sequence). J was trimmed by 3 bases and V by 5 bases; bases with no gene match: 6. The CDR3 here is CASSRYGTDTGELFF. CDR3 bases: TGTGCCAGCAGCAGATATGGGACAGACACCGGGGAGCTGTTTTTT.

The chain links TRBV18 to TRBJ1-1, with 9 positions matching TRBD1. Germline V gene sequence: CDR1 KGHSH, CDR2 LQKENI. The length of the CDR3 is 14 residues. Germline trimming cut 5 bases from V and 1 base from J; bases unmatched to any gene: 2. The CDR3 reads CASSSQGANTEAFF. DNA of the CDR3: TGTGCCAGCTCATCACAGGGGGCGAACACTGAAGCTTTCTTT.

V usage is TRBV10-1 and J usage is TRBJ1-2, with 7 bases fitting TRBD1. Germline assignment: CDR1 WNHNN and CDR2 SYGVQD (reference sequence). This CDR3 comprises 13 residues. Germline trimming cut 0 bases from V and 5 bases from J; bases unmatched to any gene: 0. DNA of the CDR3: TGCGCCAGCAGTGAGTCCAGGGGGTATGGCTACACCTTC. It is translated as CASSESRGYGYTF.